This TCR beta chain was captured by sequencing in a study of cytomegalovirus exposure and HLA in healthy donors (dated by TCRdb to 2016 to 2017). The study in broad terms: An earlier analysis of some 620 of the donors reported about 260 Gb of sequence data and 95 million to 120 million unique TCR beta sequences obtained from 150 million to 200 million T cells. Approximately 300 gigabases of sequencing data and approximately 92 million unique TCR sequences made up an early release that covered around 640 HLA-typed donors. Of the 300 to 500 genotyped donors, 75% to 85% were placed in the genetic ancestry cluster associated with self-reported Caucasian donors. The study was designed to test whether signatures of past pathogen exposure could be identified by cataloging public T cell receptors. The study used immunosequencing to profile the T cell repertoires of about 670 subjects and linked those repertoires to cytomegalovirus serostatus. In addition to the first cohort of approximately 650 subjects, a separate validation cohort of approximately 130 different subjects was used. The study combined high-throughput TCR immunosequencing, statistical association of individual TCRs with disease status, and machine learning to predict cytomegalovirus infection status. A later analysis re-analyzed previously published TCR beta repertoires from roughly 630 donors and added high-resolution HLA genotyping to study TCR occurrence patterns. Rather than drawing on any new phenotypic data, the later analysis identified candidate immune exposures from TCR beta sequences and the way those sequences occurred across donors. In an earlier analysis of about 590 of the donors, high-throughput TCR beta sequencing was used to judge whether each TCR beta V gene segment behaved as functional or pseudogenic. Alongside the repertoire data, information on donor age, sex, ethnicity and CMV serostatus was compiled. A later genetic analysis used genome-wide SNP genotypes for about three fifths of the 666 donors, treating that subset as a discovery cohort. All discovery cohort repertoires had been generated using a single sequencing platform. Class I and class II HLA loci were covered by the typing at four-digit resolution. The number of donors typed differed by locus, with 629-630 for A, B, C, DRB1 and DQB1, 522 for DQA1, approximately 580 for DPA1, and some 440 for DPB1. A handful of DR-DQ haplotypes were handled as single units for association and clustering because linkage in the cohort was strong. On average, over 200,000 unique TCR beta nucleotide sequences were sequenced per donor among 398 genotyped donors of the cohort, with 15% to 20% of those sequences being non-productive. The paper's findings and limits, for the study overall: Correlated functional status among segregating V segments might be attributable to linkage disequilibrium, but an unknown experimental factor could not be ruled out. Some IMGT-functional V segments, including TRBV6-2 and TRBV6-3, could not be distinguished by the 87-base-pair reads and were therefore excluded. In a later analysis, several top co-occurrence clusters were reported to appear linked to parvovirus B19, influenza, CMV and Epstein-Barr virus. In an earlier analysis of about 600 of the donors, most TCR beta V segments appeared in productive rearrangements about 87% or about 30% of the time, broadly matching IMGT annotations. In vitro tests confirmed that three of the cytomegalovirus-associated TCR beta chains recognize cytomegalovirus antigens. In a later analysis, the rate of TCR association differed among HLA loci, with DRB1 alleles having the most associated TCRs and HLA-C alleles having the fewest. HLA typing was unavailable for some donors at each locus, so association tests used only the typed subset. Because counts were too low, around 18 rarely observed V segments, including chromosome 9 orphons, were left out of the earlier analysis of a few hundred of the donors. Most TCR sequences were seen in very few donors, while some public TCRs were found in many individuals. A further reported finding was that TCR beta sequences accurately predicted the HLA-A and HLA-B alleles for most subjects in the first cohort. The study listed 150 to 200 TCR beta chains as associated with cytomegalovirus. Only TCR beta chains were sequenced in this cohort, and the absence of alpha or paired-chain data limited detectable features. When HLA alleles, especially DR and DQ, strongly co-occurred, attributing TCR associations to individual alleles was difficult. According to a later genetic analysis, donors in an Asian-associated ancestry cluster had fewer N-insertions in productive TCRs than the approximately 610-donor mean. In a later analysis, HLA-associated TCR beta chains showed more clonal expansion and lower generation probabilities than non-associated chains that were equally common. Specific HLA alleles were associated with around 18,000 TCR beta sequences at a false discovery rate of 0.05 in a later analysis. According to a later analysis, most CMV-associated TCR beta chains appeared to be HLA-restricted, and the HLA associations seemed to be driven largely by CMV exposure. The presence/absence analyses assumed that sequencing depth was roughly uniform across donors, and that assumption may not be true. The authors suggested that the approach could potentially be extended to other disease states and immunological phenotypes. An association between a missense DCLRE1C variant and V-gene and J-gene trimming of TCR beta chains was found in a later genetic analysis and replicated in an independent cohort. A cluster of highly shared sequence variants was judged likely to be a technical artifact of the sequencing pipeline. In both the original and validation cohorts, the classifier was reported to diagnose cytomegalovirus status with high specificity and sensitivity. Immune exposure information for the cohort was limited to CMV serostatus.

The protocol used for the library was the immunoSEQ multiplex PCR assay. For the multiplex PCR, a mixture combining 60 forward primers for TCR Vbeta segments and 13 reverse primers for TCR Jbeta segments was used. The CDR3 region of rearranged TCR beta genes was amplified from genomic DNA with a multiplex PCR assay. The Illumina HiSeq System was used to sequence the amplified TCR beta libraries as 87-base-pair reads. Under the source paper's analysis protocol: Across the 666 repertoires, a later analysis counted approximately 83 million unique TCR beta chains, approximately 12 million of which were shared by at least two donors. Raw reads were error-corrected and collapsed into unique sequences by a nearest-neighbor algorithm in which closely related sequences were merged to remove PCR and sequencing errors. V, D and J gene segments were assigned by aligning CDR3 sequences to IMGT reference sequences. For a sequence to be retained, a match of at least six nucleotides to both a V gene segment and a J gene segment was required. A rearrangement counted as productive if the CDR3 had no stop codons and remained in frame with V and J, and every other rearrangement counted as non-productive. CDR3 was defined according to IMGT convention as the region running from the second conserved V-encoded cysteine to the conserved J-encoded phenylalanine. The earlier analysis of about 590 of the donors excluded sequences that lacked an unambiguous match to a single V gene segment. An earlier analysis of 500 to 700 of the donors classified V segments as functional when productive rearrangements were above 56.7% and as segregating when the standard deviation between donors was above 5%. A statistical classification framework was built for diagnosing cytomegalovirus status from the catalog of TCR beta chain sequences. In a later analysis, TCR nucleotide sequences were compared against IMGT/GENE-DB human TR gene sequences so that V and J genes could be assigned. The TCRdist pipeline was used in a later analysis to assign CDR3 sequences and most-parsimonious VDJ recombination scenarios. A later analysis defined each TCR beta chain by its CDR3 amino acid sequence plus V-gene family, and excluded reads lacking a unique V-gene family. In a later analysis, approximately 640 highly shared, low-generation-probability nucleotide sequences were removed to address suspected cross-contamination and a sequencing artifact. In a later analysis, a clonal expansion index was calculated for each public chain from normalized within-repertoire ranks of inferred template counts. In a later analysis, generation probabilities were computed using a VDJ recombination model fitted to out-of-frame rearrangements, and the results were checked against IGoR. In a later analysis, hypergeometric tests were used to score TCR-TCR, TCR-HLA and TCR-CMV co-occurrence, with a repertoire-size bias correction applied to TCR pairs. To estimate false discovery rates, a later analysis permuted the HLA or CMV assignments 20 times. In a later analysis, co-occurring TCRs were grouped with DBSCAN, and TCRdist sequence similarity was added when clustering was performed within HLA-allele-positive subsets. Co-occurrence clustering excluded repertoires with fewer than 30,000 or more than 120,000 public chains, plus five with anomalous nucleotide sharing. TCRdb provides this immuneACCESS table in a form limited to in-frame rearrangements. Some clones are lacking; in checked studies, under half of them reflect an unresolved V gene, and why the rest are absent is not known. V, J and clone size are those of that table, while D and trimming were read from the DNA. Per the sample table, the count is 150,000 or so clones. The ten largest account for around 2.4% of the sample.

The cohort was made up of approximately 670 healthy bone marrow donors. Cohort members were all nominally healthy when sampled, although unrecorded immune exposures were likely present. The donor tested CMV seronegative, placing the donor among the 350 to 400 seronegative members of the cohort. Every donor gave a peripheral blood sample, and the peripheral blood mononuclear cells from that sample were used for TCR beta sequencing. Genomic DNA extraction from the blood cell samples was performed with the Qiagen DNeasy Blood Extraction Kit. Including cysteine and phenylalanine, the CDR3 has 16 amino acids. Of all the DNA, just the CDR3 is kept, 48 bases in frame from base 1. In the germline V gene (reference sequence), CDR1 corresponds to MNHEY and CDR2 to SMNVEV. Here V drops 1 base and J drops 9 bases, and the junction holds 10 bases not matched to any gene. In regard to this clone: The specificity of this receptor is unknown.

The TCR was taken from a woman aged 18-29 years in good health and CMV-seronegative. The sequenced sample was PBMCs. Recombination connected TRBV27 to TRBJ2-1; 9 middle bases align to TRBD1. The CDR3: CASSLFQGQGRSEQFF. The DNA sequence reads TGTGCCAGCAGTTTATTCCAAGGACAGGGGCGGAGTGAGCAGTTCTTC.